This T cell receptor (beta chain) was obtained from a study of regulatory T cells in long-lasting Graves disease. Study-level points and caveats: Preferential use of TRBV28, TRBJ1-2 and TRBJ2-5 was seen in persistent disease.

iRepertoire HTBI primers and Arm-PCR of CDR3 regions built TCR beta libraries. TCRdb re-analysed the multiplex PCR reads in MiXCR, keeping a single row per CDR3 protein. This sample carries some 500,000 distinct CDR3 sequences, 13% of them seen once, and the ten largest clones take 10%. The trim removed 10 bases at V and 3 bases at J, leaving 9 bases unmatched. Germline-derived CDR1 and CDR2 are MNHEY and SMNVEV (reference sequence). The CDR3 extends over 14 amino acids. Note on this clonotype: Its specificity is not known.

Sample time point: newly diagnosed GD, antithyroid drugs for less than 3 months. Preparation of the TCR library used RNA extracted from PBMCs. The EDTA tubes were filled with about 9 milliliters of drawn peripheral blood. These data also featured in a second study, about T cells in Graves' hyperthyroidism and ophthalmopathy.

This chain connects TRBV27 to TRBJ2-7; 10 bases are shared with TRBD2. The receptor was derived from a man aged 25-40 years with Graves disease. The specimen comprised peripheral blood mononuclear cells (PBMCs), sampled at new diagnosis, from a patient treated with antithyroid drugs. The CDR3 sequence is CATRTAGGIYEQYF. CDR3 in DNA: TGTGCCACTCGAACAGCGGGAGGGATCTACGAGCAGTACTTC.